This T cell receptor beta chain stems from a study of T cells in Graves' hyperthyroidism and ophthalmopathy. General study results and limits: Ophthalmopathy was separated from stable hyperthyroidism by a 13 V-J model. Blood shared most expanded thyroid clonotypes above 0.001.

This clonotype was counted only a few times. Its antigen remains unidentified. Researchers amplified the TCR beta CDR3 regions from RNA transcripts. First-round RT-PCR targeting the TCR CDR3 was performed with the HTBI primer set. TCRdb analysed the multiplex PCR reads with MiXCR anew, one entry per CDR3 protein. The sample lists 620,000 or so distinct CDR3 sequences; around 13% were seen once. A Clinical Activity Score of at least 3, a NOSPECS grade of at least 4 and a duration under 3 months were recorded in the ophthalmopathy patients. Lactation, pregnancy, other autoimmune disease or uncontrolled infection excluded patients. Sequencing was performed on blood. The receptor was isolated from a woman aged 50 to 60 with Graves' ophthalmopathy.

CDR3 coding DNA: TGTGCCAGCAGCGTGGGTCCTCTGGATGAGCAGTTCTTC. The encoded protein is CASSVGPLDEQFF. The chain is built from TRBV9 and TRBJ2-1, with unresolved D. CDR3 length: 13 residues. The V end was cut by 2 bases, the J end by 8 bases, with 11 bases between. Germline CDR1 and CDR2: SGDLS and YYNGEE.